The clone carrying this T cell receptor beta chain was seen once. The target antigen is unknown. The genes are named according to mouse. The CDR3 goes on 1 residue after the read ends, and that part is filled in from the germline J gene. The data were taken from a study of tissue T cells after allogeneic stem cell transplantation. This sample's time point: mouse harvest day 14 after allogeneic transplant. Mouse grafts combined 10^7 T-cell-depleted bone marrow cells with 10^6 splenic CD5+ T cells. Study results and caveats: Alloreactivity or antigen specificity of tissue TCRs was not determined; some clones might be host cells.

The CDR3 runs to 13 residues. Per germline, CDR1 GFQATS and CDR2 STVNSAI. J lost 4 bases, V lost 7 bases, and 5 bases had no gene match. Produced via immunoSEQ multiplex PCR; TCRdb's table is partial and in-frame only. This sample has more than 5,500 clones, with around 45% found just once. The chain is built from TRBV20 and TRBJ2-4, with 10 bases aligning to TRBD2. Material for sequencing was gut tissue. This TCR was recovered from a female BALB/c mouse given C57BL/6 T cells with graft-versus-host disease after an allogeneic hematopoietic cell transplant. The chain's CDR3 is CGGDWGEENTLYF. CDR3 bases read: TGTGGTGGCGACTGGGGGGAAGAAAACACCTTGTAC.